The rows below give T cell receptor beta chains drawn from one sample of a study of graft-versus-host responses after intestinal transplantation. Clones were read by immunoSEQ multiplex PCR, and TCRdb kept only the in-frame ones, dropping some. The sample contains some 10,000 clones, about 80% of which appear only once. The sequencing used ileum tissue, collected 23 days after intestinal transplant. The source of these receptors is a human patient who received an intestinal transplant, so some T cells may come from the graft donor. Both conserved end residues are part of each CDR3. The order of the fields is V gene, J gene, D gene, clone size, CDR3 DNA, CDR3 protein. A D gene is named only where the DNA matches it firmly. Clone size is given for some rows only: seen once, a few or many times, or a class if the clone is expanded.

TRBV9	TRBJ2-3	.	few	TGTGCCAGCAGCGTAGCGGGGGTTAGCACAGATACGCAGTATTTT	CASSVAGVSTDTQYF
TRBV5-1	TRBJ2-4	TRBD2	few	TGCGCCAGCAGCCTGCCCCCTAGCGGGAGGGCCAACCACATTCAGTACTTC	CASSLPPSGRANHIQYF
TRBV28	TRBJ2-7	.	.	TGTGCCAGCAGTTCACTGGCCCCTAGCGTACCCTCCTACGAGCAGTACTTC	CASSSLAPSVPSYEQYF
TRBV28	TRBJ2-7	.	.	TGTGCCAGCAGTTTATTTGGGGGAAACCTTTACGAGCAGTACTTC	CASSLFGGNLYEQYF
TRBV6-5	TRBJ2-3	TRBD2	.	TGTGCCAGCAGTTACGGGACTAGCGGGAGAATAAATACGCAGTATTTT	CASSYGTSGRINTQYF
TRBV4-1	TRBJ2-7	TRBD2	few	TGTGCCAGCAGCCAAGATAAGGGAGGGGCCTACGAGCAGTACTTC	CASSQDKGGAYEQYF
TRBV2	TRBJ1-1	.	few	TGTGCCAGCAGGGACCGGGCCAGAGAAGCTTTCTTT	CASRDRAREAFF
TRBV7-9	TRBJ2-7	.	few	TGTGCCAGCAGCTCCTTCCAGGGGTCCTACGAGCAGTACTTC	CASSSFQGSYEQYF
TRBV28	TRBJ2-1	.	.	TGTGCCAGCAGTAAAAATCCGGGACAAAACAATGAGCAGTTCTTC	CASSKNPGQNNEQFF
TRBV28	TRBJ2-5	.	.	TGTGCCAGCAGTTTGGGTTGGGAGACCCAGTACTTC	CASSLGWETQYF
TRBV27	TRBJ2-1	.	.	TGTGCCAGCAGCCAAGGACTCGTCAATGAGCAGTTCTTC	CASSQGLVNEQFF
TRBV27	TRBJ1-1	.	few	TGTGCCAGCAGCGGACCACAGATTTCGTCTGAAGCTTTCTTT	CASSGPQISSEAFF
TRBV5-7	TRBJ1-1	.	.	TGTGCCAGCAGCTTTGGGACACCCAACACTGAAGCTTTCTTT	CASSFGTPNTEAFF
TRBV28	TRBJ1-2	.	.	TGTGCCAGCAGTTTTGGTGGTGGCTACACCTTC	CASSFGGGYTF
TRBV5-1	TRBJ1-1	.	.	TGCGCCAGCAGCCTCTGGCCGGGCAACACTGAAGCTTTCTTT	CASSLWPGNTEAFF
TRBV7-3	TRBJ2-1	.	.	TGTGCCAGCAGCTACTTGCCTGGCAATGAGCAGTTCTTC	CASSYLPGNEQFF
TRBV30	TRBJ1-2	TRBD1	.	TGTGCCTGGAGCTGGGGGACAGGGGGTTATGGCTACACCTTC	CAWSWGTGGYGYTF
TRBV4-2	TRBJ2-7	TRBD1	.	TGTGCCAGCAGCCCCGGGACAGGGAGCGCCTACGAGCAGTACTTC	CASSPGTGSAYEQYF
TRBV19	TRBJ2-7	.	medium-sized	TGTGCCAGTAGTACGGGCCTAACCTACGAGCAGTACTTC	CASSTGLTYEQYF
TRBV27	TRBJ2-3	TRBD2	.	TGTGCCAGCAGTTTAGGGACTAGCGGATACACAGATACGCAGTATTTT	CASSLGTSGYTDTQYF
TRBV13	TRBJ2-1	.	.	TGTGCCAGCAGCTCCAGTCCGGGGTACAATGAGCAGTTCTTC	CASSSSPGYNEQFF
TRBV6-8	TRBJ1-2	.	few	.	CASLKVGVGTF
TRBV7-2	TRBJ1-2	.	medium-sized	TGTGCCAGCAGCTTAGTCTTTGGGGGGGGCTCTGGCTACACCTTC	CASSLVFGGGSGYTF
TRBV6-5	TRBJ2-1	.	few	TGTGCCAGCAGTACGACAGCCAATGAGCAGTTCTTC	CASSTTANEQFF
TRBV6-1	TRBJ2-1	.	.	TGTGCCAGCAGTGAAATCAGGGGGGCCTACAATGAGCAGTTCTTC	CASSEIRGAYNEQFF
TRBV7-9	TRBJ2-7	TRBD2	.	TGTGCCAGCAGCTCTAGCGGACCCTCCTACGAGCAGTACTTC	CASSSSGPSYEQYF
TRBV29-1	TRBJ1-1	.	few	TGCAGCGTCCGATTGACATCGAGGGAATGGAACACTGAAGCTTTCTTT	CSVRLTSREWNTEAFF
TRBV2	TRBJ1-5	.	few	TGTGCCAGCGGGGCCAATCAGCCCCAGCATTTT	CASGANQPQHF
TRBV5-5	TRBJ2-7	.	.	TGTGCCAGCAGCTCTTCAGTCGCCTACGAGCAGTACTTC	CASSSSVAYEQYF
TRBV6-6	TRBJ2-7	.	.	TGTGCCAGCAACCCGGGACATTCCTACGAGCAGTACTTC	CASNPGHSYEQYF
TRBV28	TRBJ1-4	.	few	TGTGCCAGCAGTCTCCTCGCAGTCCAACTAGATGAAAAACTGTTTTTT	CASSLLAVQLDEKLFF
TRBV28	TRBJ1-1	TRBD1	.	TGTGCCAGCAGTTTACGATGGACAGGGAACACTGAAGCTTTCTTT	CASSLRWTGNTEAFF
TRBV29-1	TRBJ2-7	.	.	TGCAGCGTCGCGGGACAGTCCTACGAGCAGTACTTC	CSVAGQSYEQYF
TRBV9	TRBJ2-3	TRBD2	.	TGTGCCAGCAACCGGGGGGGTACTAGCACAGATACGCAGTATTTT	CASNRGGTSTDTQYF
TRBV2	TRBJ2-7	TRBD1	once	TGTGCCAGCAGTCCGGGACAGGGGGCCTACGAGCAGTACTTC	CASSPGQGAYEQYF
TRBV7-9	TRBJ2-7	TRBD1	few	TGTGCCAGCAGCTCCCACAGGGGCTACGAGCAGTACTTC	CASSSHRGYEQYF
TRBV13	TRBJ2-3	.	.	TGTGCCAGCAGCCCCTCCCCGGGGTGGCAGGACACAGATACGCAGTATTTT	CASSPSPGWQDTDTQYF
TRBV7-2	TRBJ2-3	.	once	TGTGCCAGCAGCTTACCCCGATCGGGTCAGGATACGCAGTATTTT	CASSLPRSGQDTQYF
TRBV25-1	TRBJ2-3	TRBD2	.	TGTGCCAGCAGTCGCCTAGCGGTAACCGATACGCAGTATTTT	CASSRLAVTDTQYF
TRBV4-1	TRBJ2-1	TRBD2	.	TGCGCCAGCAGCCAAGTTCTGCGGGGGGATGAGCAGTTCTTC	CASSQVLRGDEQFF
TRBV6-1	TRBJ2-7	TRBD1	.	TGTGCCAGCAGACAGGGGGACTACGAGCAGTACTTC	CASRQGDYEQYF
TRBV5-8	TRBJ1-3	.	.	TGTGCCAGCAGCCTACCGAATTGGTCTGGAAACACCATATATTTT	CASSLPNWSGNTIYF
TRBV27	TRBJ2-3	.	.	TGTGCCAGCAGTTTGTCAGGTGGGACAGATACGCAGTATTTT	CASSLSGGTDTQYF
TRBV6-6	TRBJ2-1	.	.	TGTGCCAGCAGTTTCAGAGACCTCTACAATGAGCAGTTCTTC	CASSFRDLYNEQFF
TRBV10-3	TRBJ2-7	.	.	TGTGCCATCTCGAAGGCCAGAAGCTCCTACGAGCAGTACTTC	CAISKARSSYEQYF
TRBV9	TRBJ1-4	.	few	TGTGCCAGCAGCCTAACAGGGTCGGTAGGGGAAAAACTGTTTTTT	CASSLTGSVGEKLFF
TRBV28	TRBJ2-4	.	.	TGTGCCAGCAGTTTAACGGGGGCCGGCAAAAACATTCAGTACTTC	CASSLTGAGKNIQYF
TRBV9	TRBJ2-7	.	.	TGTGCCAGTGGCTCAGGGGGGGGCTCCTACGAGCAGTACTTC	CASGSGGGSYEQYF